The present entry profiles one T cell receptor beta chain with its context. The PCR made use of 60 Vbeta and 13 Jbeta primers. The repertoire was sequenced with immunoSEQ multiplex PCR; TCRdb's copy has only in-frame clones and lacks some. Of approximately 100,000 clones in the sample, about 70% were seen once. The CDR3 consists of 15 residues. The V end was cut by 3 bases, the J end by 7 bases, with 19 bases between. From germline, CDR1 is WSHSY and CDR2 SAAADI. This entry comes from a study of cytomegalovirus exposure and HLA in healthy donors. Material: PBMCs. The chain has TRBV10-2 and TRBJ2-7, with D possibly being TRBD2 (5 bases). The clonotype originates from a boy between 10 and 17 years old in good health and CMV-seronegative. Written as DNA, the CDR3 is TGCGCCAGCAGTGATCCCTCCGGTAGGACGGGGGAGCAGTACTTC. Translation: CASSDPSGRTGEQYF.